There are many counts of the clone carrying this T cell receptor (beta chain). Its antigen is unknown. TCRdb re-analysed the 5' RACE reads in MiXCR, keeping a single row per CDR3 protein. Of under 700,000 distinct CDR3 sequences listed, about 15% are singletons. The sample comes from a study of T cells after yellow fever vaccination. For the study at large: The authors prepared low-cell-number fractions using SMART-Seq v4 Ultra Low Input. Points from the study as a whole: Clonotype sharing between CD4 and CD8 compartments was small.

J was trimmed by 0 bases and V by 2 bases; bases with no gene match: 5. CDR1 is SGHRS, CDR2 YFSETQ, per germline. CDR3 size: 15 residues. The source material was PBMCs, sampled 5 to 6 days after the first yellow fever vaccination. The genes are TRBV5-1 and TRBJ2-7; 7 nucleotides agree with TRBD1. The TCR sequence derives from a man younger than 30 who received the YFV17D yellow fever vaccine. In DNA, the CDR3 is TGCGCCAGCAGCTTCGACAGGGCAAGCTCCTACGAGCAGTACTTC. Its translation is CASSFDRASSYEQYF.